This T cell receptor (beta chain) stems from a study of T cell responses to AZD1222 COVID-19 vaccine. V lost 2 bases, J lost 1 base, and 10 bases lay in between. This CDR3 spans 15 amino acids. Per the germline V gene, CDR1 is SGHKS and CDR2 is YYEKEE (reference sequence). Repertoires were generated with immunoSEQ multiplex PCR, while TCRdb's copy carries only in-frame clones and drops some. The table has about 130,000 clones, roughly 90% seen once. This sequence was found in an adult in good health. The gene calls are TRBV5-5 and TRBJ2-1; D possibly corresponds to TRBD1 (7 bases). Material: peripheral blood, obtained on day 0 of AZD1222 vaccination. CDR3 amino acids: CASSLQGRSYNEQFF. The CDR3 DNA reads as TGTGCCAGCAGCTTACAGGGGAGGTCCTACAATGAGCAGTTCTTC. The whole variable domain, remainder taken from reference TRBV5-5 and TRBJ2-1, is DAGVTQSPTHLIKTRGQQVTLRCSPISGHKSVSWYQQVLGQGPQFIFQYYEKEERGRGNFPDRFSARQFPNYSSELNVNALLLGDSALYLCASSLQGRSYNEQFFGPGTRLTVL.